One and the same sample provided the 30 T cell receptor beta chains below, sequenced in a study of T cells after yellow fever vaccination. TCRdb re-analysed the 5' RACE reads in MiXCR, keeping a single row per CDR3 protein. The table has roughly 350,000 distinct CDR3 sequences, about 4% seen once; the top ten hold about 22%. The material was PBMCs, obtained 5 days after the yellow fever booster vaccination. The receptors here all came from a man aged 18 to 35 who received the YFV17D yellow fever vaccine.

V is TRBV12-3 or TRBV12-4 and J is TRBJ1-2; the D gene is possibly TRBD1 (5 bases). The CDR3 covers 16 residues. Deletions cut 3 bases from V and 7 bases from J, with 21 bases between. The CDR3 region is CASSFRRGGAGGGYTF. CDR3 DNA sequence: TGTGCCAGCAGTTTTAGGAGGGGCGGAGCGGGTGGTGGCTACACCTTC.

The chain employs TRBV6-6 and TRBJ2-5; 12 nucleotides match TRBD2. This CDR3 has 14 amino acids. Germline trimming cut 6 bases from V and 5 bases from J; bases unmatched to any gene: 4. Looked up from germline, CDR1 is MNHNY and CDR2 is SVGAGI (reference sequence). CDR3 loop: CASSTSGGKETQYF. Written as DNA, the CDR3 is TGTGCCAGCAGCACTAGCGGGGGGAAGGAGACCCAGTACTTC.

V usage is TRBV6-4 and J usage is TRBJ2-2; no clear D. CDR3 length: 13 residues. Germline CDR1 and CDR2: MRHNA and SNTAGT. The V end lost 3 bases, the J end lost 5 bases, and 7 bases lay between the germline ends. The CDR3 spells CASSEESTGELFF. The CDR3 coding sequence is TGTGCCAGCAGTGAGGAATCTACCGGGGAGCTGTTTTTT.

In this sample, this clonotype turned up a few times. The CDR3 coding sequence is TGTGCCAGCAGCTTAGCGGGACAGTACGAGCAGTACTTC. This encodes CASSLAGQYEQYF. The V call is TRBV7-3, the J call TRBJ2-7; D perhaps matches TRBD1 (7 bases). The CDR3 has 13 residues. V lost 2 bases to trimming and J lost 4 bases, with 9 bases between them. Per the germline V gene, CDR1 is SGHTA and CDR2 is FQGTGA.

The gene calls are TRBV29-1 and TRBJ2-5; D perhaps matches TRBD1 (6 bases). Per the germline V gene, CDR1 is SQVTM and CDR2 is ANQGSEA. There are 13 residues in the CDR3. V was trimmed by 5 bases and J by 5 bases, leaving 15 bases between them. CDR3 DNA: TGCAGCGTTAGCGGACAGTTCACCGAGACCCAGTACTTC. This sequence encodes CSVSGQFTETQYF.

The V gene is TRBV19, the J gene TRBJ1-1; D gene unclear. Trimming removed 8 bases at V and 5 bases at J, with 6 bases between. This CDR3 has 10 amino acids. Germline CDR1 and CDR2: LNHDA and SQIVND (reference sequence). CDR3 protein: CASGGTEAFF. The CDR3 DNA sequence: TGTGCCAGTGGAGGAACTGAAGCTTTCTTT.

The sample holds a few counts of this clonotype. The rearrangement joins TRBV5-1 to TRBJ2-5; perhaps TRBD2 as D (6 bases). V was trimmed by 2 bases and J by 1 base, leaving 9 bases between them. The length of the CDR3 is 14 residues. Germline-derived CDR1 and CDR2 are SGHRS and YFSETQ. CDR3 nucleotides: TGCGCCAGCAGCTTTCCGGGACTCCAAGAGACCCAGTACTTC. It is translated as CASSFPGLQETQYF.

V usage is TRBV29-1 and J usage is TRBJ1-2, with unresolved D. V was shortened by 3 bases and J by 2 bases, with 13 bases between the two germline ends. The CDR3 totals 14 residues. CDR1 and CDR2 (germline): SQVTM, ANQGSEA. The CDR3 is CSVEVGVTNYGYTF. CDR3 DNA sequence: TGCAGCGTTGAGGTCGGGGTGACCAACTATGGCTACACCTTC.

This clonotype was recorded a few times. The chain is built from TRBV4-3 and TRBJ1-5, with a tentative D call TRBD1 (5 bases). Between the trimmed V and J ends, which lost 1 base and 4 bases, there was a span of 14 bases. CDR3 length: 16 residues. Per the germline V gene, CDR1 is LGHNA and CDR2 is YSLEER. DNA of the CDR3: TGCGCCAGCAGCCAAGGAGGGGCCAACCTTAATCAGCCCCAGCATTTT. It yields the protein CASSQGGANLNQPQHF.

The V call is TRBV3-1, the J call TRBJ1-5; D perhaps matches TRBD1 (5 bases). Trimming stripped 4 bases from V and 6 bases from J, with 13 bases between. Per the germline V gene, CDR1 is LGHDT and CDR2 is YNNKEL (reference sequence). The CDR3 is 14 amino acids. This chain's CDR3 is CASSRSGLTQPQHF. The CDR3 region has the DNA TGTGCCAGCAGCCGGTCAGGGTTGACTCAGCCCCAGCATTTT.

This clonotype occurred a few times. The gene calls are TRBV7-9 and TRBJ2-2; D tentatively fits TRBD1 or TRBD2 (5 bases each). Per germline, CDR1 SEHNR and CDR2 FQNEAQ (reference sequence). V gave up 5 bases and J gave up 4 bases, with 17 bases separating them. The CDR3 loop spans 16 amino acids. The CDR3 is CASSIPRESITGELFF. CDR3 DNA sequence: TGTGCCAGCAGCATCCCCAGGGAGTCGATCACCGGGGAGCTGTTTTTT.

Only a few counts were recorded for this clonotype. The gene calls are TRBV5-1 and TRBJ2-7; 8 nucleotides align to TRBD2. The J segment lost 1 base and the V segment lost 4 bases, leaving 7 bases of the junction unmatched. The V gene's germline CDR1 is SGHRS and CDR2 YFSETQ. The CDR3 is 15 amino acids. The CDR3 sequence: CASSQSTGGSYEQYF. CDR3 DNA sequence: TGCGCCAGCAGCCAGTCCACGGGAGGGTCCTACGAGCAGTACTTC.

This clonotype was recorded a few times. The chain links TRBV20-1 to TRBJ1-1; 7 bases map to TRBD1. The V and J ends lost 6 bases and 3 bases, in that order; junction bases with no gene match: 10. The V gene's germline CDR1 is DFQATT and CDR2 SNEGSKA (reference sequence). The CDR3 runs to 14 residues. The CDR3 nucleotides read TGCAGTGCCCCACAGGGGATGGGTTACACTGAAGCTTTCTTT. Translating it yields CSAPQGMGYTEAFF.

This rearrangement joins TRBV28 to TRBJ2-7; 9 bases fit TRBD1. CDR1 and CDR2 (germline): MDHEN, SYDVKM. The junction had 5 bases not matched to a gene; V was cut back by 6 bases and J by 2 bases. The length of the CDR3 is 14 residues. The CDR3 spells CASSHGTGPYEQYV. CDR3 nucleotide sequence: TGTGCCAGCAGCCATGGGACAGGGCCCTACGAGCAGTACGTC.

This clonotype was counted a few times. The chain links TRBV4-2 to TRBJ1-2; 7 bases are shared with TRBD1. V lost 3 bases, J lost 7 bases, and 11 bases stayed unmatched. Germline CDR1 is LGHNA and CDR2 is YNFKEQ. The CDR3 loop spans 15 amino acids. CDR3 nucleotides: TGTGCCAGCAGCCACAACCTCGGGACAGTCAGTGGCTACACCTTC. Translating it yields CASSHNLGTVSGYTF.

The chain joins TRBV7-2 to TRBJ2-7; maybe TRBD1 (5 bases). V gave up 4 bases and J gave up 3 bases, with 10 bases separating them. The CDR3 loop spans 13 amino acids. Germline V gene sequence: CDR1 SGHTA, CDR2 FQGNSA. The CDR3 nucleotides read TGTGCCAGCAGCTACGGACATCTCTACGAGCAGTACTTC. Protein product: CASSYGHLYEQYF.

The chain uses TRBV18 and TRBJ1-5, with TRBD1 as a possible D gene (6 bases). This CDR3 comprises 14 residues. Germline CDR1 is KGHSH and CDR2 is LQKENI. The ends were cut back, 4 bases at V and 5 bases at J, with 12 bases in the middle. The CDR3 sequence is CASSQTGGYQPQHF. CDR3 DNA: TGTGCCAGCTCACAGACAGGAGGATATCAGCCCCAGCATTTT.

Only a few counts were recorded for this clonotype. The V call is TRBV25-1, the J call TRBJ1-2; 8 nucleotides agree with TRBD1. Per the germline V gene, CDR1 is MGHDK and CDR2 is SYGVNS. J gave up 8 bases and V 3 bases, and 5 bases lay outside the gene matches. This CDR3 spans 13 amino acids. The chain's CDR3 is CASSEDRASGYTF. The CDR3 DNA is TGTGCCAGCAGTGAGGACAGGGCATCCGGCTACACCTTC.

The V gene is TRBV7-9, the J gene TRBJ2-1, with 8 nucleotides matching TRBD1. Per the germline V gene, CDR1 is SEHNR and CDR2 is FQNEAQ (reference sequence). The CDR3 contains 15 residues. The J segment lost 4 bases and the V segment lost 8 bases, leaving 10 bases of the junction unmatched. The CDR3 nucleotides are TGTGCCAGCGAAACCGGGACAGGAGATTACAATGAGCAGTTCTTC. It is translated as CASETGTGDYNEQFF.

The V call is TRBV5-1, the J call TRBJ2-3, with 7 bases aligning to TRBD2. The junction had 7 bases not matched to a gene; V was cut back by 10 bases and J by 2 bases. CDR3 length: 13 amino acids. Germline loops: CDR1 SGHRS, CDR2 YFSETQ. The CDR3 nucleotides read TGCGCCGCTAGCGCGGGGGACACAGATACGCAGTATTTT. Its protein product is CAASAGDTDTQYF. Together with reference TRBV5-1 and TRBJ2-3, the CDR3 gives the full variable domain: KAGVTQTPRYLIKTRGQQVTLSCSPISGHRSVSWYQQTPGQGLQFLFEYFSETQRNKGNFPGRFSGRQFSNSRSEMNVSTLELGDSALYLCAASAGDTDTQYFGPGTRLTVL.

This clonotype was seen ten or more times. The J gene is TRBJ2-3, the V gene TRBV5-1; 10 bases are a match to TRBD2. The J segment lost 2 bases and the V segment lost 1 base, leaving 1 base of the junction unmatched. This CDR3 is built from 15 residues. The germline V gene has CDR1 SGHRS and CDR2 YFSETQ. The CDR3 spells CASSLTSGDTDTQYF. CDR3 bases: TGCGCCAGCAGCTTGACTAGCGGGGACACAGATACGCAGTATTTT. Together with reference TRBV5-1 and TRBJ2-3, the CDR3 gives the full variable domain: KAGVTQTPRYLIKTRGQQVTLSCSPISGHRSVSWYQQTPGQGLQFLFEYFSETQRNKGNFPGRFSGRQFSNSRSEMNVSTLELGDSALYLCASSLTSGDTDTQYFGPGTRLTVL.

This clonotype came up many times. V gene TRBV11-2 combines with J gene TRBJ2-2; no clear D. CDR1 and CDR2 from the germline V gene are SGHAT and FQNNGV. This CDR3 region has 13 residues. Deletions cut 1 base from V and 4 bases from J, with 4 bases between. CDR3 in DNA: TGTGCCAGCAGCTTAGTACGCACCGGGGAGCTGTTTTTT. Encoded protein: CASSLVRTGELFF.

This clonotype occurred many times. The gene calls are TRBV7-2 and TRBJ2-3, with D perhaps matching TRBD1 (6 bases). Germline V gives CDR1 SGHTA, CDR2 FQGNSA. V lost 6 bases to trimming and J lost 1 base, with 8 bases between them. This CDR3 region has 13 residues. The CDR3 DNA follows: TGTGCCAGCAGGACAGGTGGCACAGATACGCAGTATTTT. It specifies CASRTGGTDTQYF.

The V and J genes are TRBV7-2 and TRBJ1-6; tentative D call: TRBD1 (5 bases). With 2 bases removed from V and 17 bases from J, the gap between germline ends came to 16 bases. This CDR3 has 13 residues. Germline V gene lookup returns CDR1 SGHTA and CDR2 FQGNSA. CDR3 amino acids: CASSLRGGKWFHF. The CDR3 bases are TGTGCCAGCAGCTTAAGGGGTGGGAAGTGGTTCCACTTT.

As concerns this clonotype: A read error may explain this, as a much larger clone is one base away. The CDR3 carries no conserved terminal phenylalanine or tryptophan, so it likely arises from a read error. V gene TRBV12-3 or TRBV12-4 combines with J gene TRBJ2-1; D is undetermined. With 2 bases removed from V and 8 bases from J, the gap between germline ends came to 10 bases. The CDR3 length is 13 residues. CDR3 DNA: TGTGCCAGCAGTTTACCGGGTATCGATGAGCAGTTCTTA. The encoded protein is CASSLPGIDEQFL.

The table lists this clonotype with many counts. This chain uses TRBV7-3 with TRBJ2-2; D is uncertain. The CDR3 spans 12 residues. Trimming took off 5 bases at V and 5 bases at J, with 6 bases between the two ends. CDR1 and CDR2 from the germline V gene are SGHTA and FQGTGA. As DNA, the CDR3 is TGTGCCAGCAGCGGTGATACCGGGGAGCTGTTTTTT. Protein product: CASSGDTGELFF.

The table lists this clonotype with a few counts. Written as DNA, the CDR3 is TGTGCCATCAGGGGGGGGACAGGGGCCACCGGGGAGCTGTTTTTT. Amino acid sequence: CAIRGGTGATGELFF. The V and J genes are TRBV10-3 and TRBJ2-2; 10 bases are shared with TRBD1. The germline gives CDR1 ENHRY, CDR2 SYGVKD. Unmatched junction bases numbered 5, after V lost 6 bases and J lost 4 bases. The CDR3 is 15 amino acids.

In this sample, this clonotype turned up a few times. The chain couples TRBV28 to TRBJ1-5; no definite D call. The V and J ends lost 6 bases and 0 bases respectively, with 15 bases between them. The germline CDR1 and CDR2 sequences are MDHEN and SYDVKM. CDR3 length: 16 amino acids. CDR3 in DNA: TGTGCCAGCAGCCGAAGAAACCCTTATAGCAATCAGCCCCAGCATTTT. This translates into CASSRRNPYSNQPQHF.

This clonotype came up a few times. The J gene is TRBJ1-1, the V gene TRBV12-3 or TRBV12-4, with TRBD1 identical over 7 bases. V shed 6 bases and J 1 base; nucleotides not matched to a gene: 5. The CDR3 is 14 amino acids. CDR3 sequence: CASRGQSSNTEAFF. The CDR3 DNA reads TGTGCCAGCAGGGGACAGAGCTCGAACACTGAAGCTTTCTTT.

This clonotype was detected only a few times. The V call is TRBV27, the J call TRBJ1-4; D perhaps matches TRBD1 (6 bases). The CDR3 is 14 residues long. V lost 4 bases to trimming and J lost 10 bases, with 16 bases between them. Germline-derived CDR1 and CDR2 are MNHEY and SMNVEV (reference sequence). The CDR3 DNA sequence: TGTGCCAGCAGTTCCAGGGGCGTACGGGGAAAACTGTTTTTT. It encodes CASSSRGVRGKLFF.